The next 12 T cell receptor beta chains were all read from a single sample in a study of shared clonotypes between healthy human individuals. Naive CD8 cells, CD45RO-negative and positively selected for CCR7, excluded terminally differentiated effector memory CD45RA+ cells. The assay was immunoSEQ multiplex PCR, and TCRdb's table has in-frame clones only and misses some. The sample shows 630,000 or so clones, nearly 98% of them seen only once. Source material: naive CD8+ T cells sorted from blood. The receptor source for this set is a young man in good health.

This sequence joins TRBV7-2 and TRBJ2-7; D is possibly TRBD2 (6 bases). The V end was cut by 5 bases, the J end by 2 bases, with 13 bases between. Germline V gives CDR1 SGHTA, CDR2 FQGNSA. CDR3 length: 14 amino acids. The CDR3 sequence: CASSPREKTYEQYF. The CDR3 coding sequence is TGTGCCAGCAGCCCTCGGGAGAAAACCTACGAGCAGTACTTC.

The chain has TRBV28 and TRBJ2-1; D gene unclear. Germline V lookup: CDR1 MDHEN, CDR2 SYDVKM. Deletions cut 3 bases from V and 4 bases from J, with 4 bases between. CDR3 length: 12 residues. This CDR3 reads CASSFKYNEQFF. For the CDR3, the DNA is TGTGCCAGCAGTTTCAAATACAATGAGCAGTTCTTC.

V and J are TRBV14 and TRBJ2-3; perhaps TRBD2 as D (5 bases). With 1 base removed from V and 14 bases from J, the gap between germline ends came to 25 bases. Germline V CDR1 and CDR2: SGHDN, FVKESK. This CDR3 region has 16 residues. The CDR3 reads CASSQGSSVRLSLPYF. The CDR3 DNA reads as TGTGCCAGCAGCCAAGGAAGTAGCGTCAGACTGTCTTTGCCGTATTTT.

Here the CDR3 DNA reads TGTGCCAGCAGCTTTCAAGGGATTTATAGCAATCAGCCCCAGCATTTT. It encodes CASSFQGIYSNQPQHF. This rearrangement joins TRBV5-5 to TRBJ1-5; D not resolved. From germline, CDR1 is SGHKS and CDR2 YYEKEE (reference sequence). Trimming took off 2 bases at V and 0 bases at J, with 12 bases between the two ends. CDR3 length equals 16 residues.

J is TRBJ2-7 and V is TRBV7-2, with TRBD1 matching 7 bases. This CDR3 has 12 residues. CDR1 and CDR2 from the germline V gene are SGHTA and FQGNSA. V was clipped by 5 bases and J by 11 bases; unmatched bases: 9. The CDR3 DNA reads TGTGCCAGCAGCGACACAGGGGTTCAGGAGTACTTC. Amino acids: CASSDTGVQEYF.

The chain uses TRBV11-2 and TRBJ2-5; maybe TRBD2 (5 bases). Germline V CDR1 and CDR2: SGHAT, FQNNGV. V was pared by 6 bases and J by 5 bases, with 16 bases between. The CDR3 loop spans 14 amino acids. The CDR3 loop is CASSTRKWVETQYF. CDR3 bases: TGTGCCAGCAGTACTAGGAAGTGGGTCGAGACCCAGTACTTC.

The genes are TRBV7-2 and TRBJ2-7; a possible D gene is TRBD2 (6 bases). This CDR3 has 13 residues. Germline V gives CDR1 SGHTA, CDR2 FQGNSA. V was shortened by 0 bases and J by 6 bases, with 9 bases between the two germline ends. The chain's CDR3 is CASSLAGGGEQYF. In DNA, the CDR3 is TGTGCCAGCAGCTTAGCGGGAGGAGGCGAGCAGTACTTC.

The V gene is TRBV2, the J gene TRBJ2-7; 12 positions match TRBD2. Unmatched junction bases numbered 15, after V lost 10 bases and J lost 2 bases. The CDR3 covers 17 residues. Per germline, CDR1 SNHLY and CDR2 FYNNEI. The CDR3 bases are TGTGCCACTCGGACTAGCGGGAACGGAGAGCGACCCTACGAGCAGTACTTC. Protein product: CATRTSGNGERPYEQYF.

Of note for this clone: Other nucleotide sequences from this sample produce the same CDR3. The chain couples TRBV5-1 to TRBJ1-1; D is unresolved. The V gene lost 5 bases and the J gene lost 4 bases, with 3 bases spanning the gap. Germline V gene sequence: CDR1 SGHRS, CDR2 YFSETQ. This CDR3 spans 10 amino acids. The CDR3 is CASRGTEAFF. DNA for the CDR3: TGCGCCAGCAGAGGCACTGAAGCTTTCTTT.

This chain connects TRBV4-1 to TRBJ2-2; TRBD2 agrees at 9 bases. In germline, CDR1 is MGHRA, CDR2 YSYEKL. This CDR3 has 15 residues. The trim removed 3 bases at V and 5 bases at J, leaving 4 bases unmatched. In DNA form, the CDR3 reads TGCGCCAGCAGCCATGCGGGACTAGCTACCGGGGAGCTGTTTTTT. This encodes CASSHAGLATGELFF.

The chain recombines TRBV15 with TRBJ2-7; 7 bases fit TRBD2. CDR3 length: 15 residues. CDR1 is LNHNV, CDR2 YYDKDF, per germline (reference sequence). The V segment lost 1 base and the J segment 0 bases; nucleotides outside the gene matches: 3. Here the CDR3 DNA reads TGTGCCACCAGCAGAGCTGGCGGGAGCTCCTACGAGCAGTACTTC. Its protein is CATSRAGGSSYEQYF.

CDR3 amino acids: CSARIQGEQFF. The CDR3 DNA reads as TGCAGTGCTAGAATACAGGGTGAGCAGTTCTTC. The V call is TRBV20-1, the J call TRBJ2-1; D might be TRBD1 (6 bases). The CDR3 consists of 11 residues. The V end lost 2 bases, the J end lost 9 bases, and 8 bases lay between the germline ends. Per germline, CDR1 DFQATT and CDR2 SNEGSKA (reference sequence).